Listed here are 16 T cell receptor beta chains from one sample, sequenced in a study of blood T cell repertoires in COVID-19. Repertoires were generated with immunoSEQ multiplex PCR, while TCRdb's copy carries only in-frame clones and drops some. Among 200,000 or so clones listed, more than 65% were seen once. Material for sequencing was peripheral blood. The source of these receptors is a middle-aged man who had recovered from COVID-19.

The J gene is TRBJ1-6, the V gene TRBV9, with 7 positions matching TRBD1. The germline V gene has CDR1 SGDLS and CDR2 YYNGEE. The length of the CDR3 is 17 residues. J gave up 3 bases and V 4 bases, and 10 bases lay outside the gene matches. CDR3 sequence (DNA): TGTGCCAGCAGCACTCGGACAGGCACTGACTATAATTCACCCCTCCACTTT. This translates into CASSTRTGTDYNSPLHF.

The chain carries TRBV29-1 and TRBJ2-3, with 15 nucleotides matching TRBD2. This CDR3 is 15 amino acids long. V trimming: 6 bases; J trimming: 3 bases; junction bases outside the gene matches: 4. Germline lookup yields CDR1 SQVTM and CDR2 ANQGSEA. The CDR3 loop reads CSVGLAGGSTDTQYF. CDR3 DNA: TGCAGCGTCGGACTAGCGGGGGGGTCAACAGATACGCAGTATTTT.

This rearrangement joins TRBV7-2 to TRBJ1-1; D is possibly TRBD1 (6 bases). Germline lookup yields CDR1 SGHTA and CDR2 FQGNSA. V lost 1 base and J lost 0, with 12 bases in between. CDR3 length equals 16 residues. CDR3 region: CASSLGQGRLNTEAFF. CDR3 nucleotide sequence: TGTGCCAGCAGCTTAGGGCAGGGGCGCCTGAACACTGAAGCTTTCTTT.

V and J are TRBV19 and TRBJ2-3; D is uncertain. CDR3 length equals 14 residues. V was clipped by 1 base and J by 2 bases, with 7 bases between them. Germline values: CDR1 LNHDA, CDR2 SQIVND (reference sequence). The CDR3 region is CASSIVLFTDTQYF. The CDR3 region has the DNA TGTGCCAGTAGTATAGTTCTTTTCACAGATACGCAGTATTTT.

V usage is TRBV7-9 and J usage is TRBJ1-1, with D unresolved. Looked up from germline, CDR1 is SEHNR and CDR2 is FQNEAQ (reference sequence). The V and J ends lost 1 base and 0 bases respectively, with 9 bases between them. This CDR3 is built from 15 residues. In DNA form, the CDR3 reads TGTGCCAGCAGCTTAGTTGCACACCTGAACACTGAAGCTTTCTTT. Protein: CASSLVAHLNTEAFF.

The V call is TRBV11-2, the J call TRBJ1-5, with TRBD1 as a possible D gene (6 bases). The CDR3 is 14 residues long. CDR1 is SGHAT and CDR2 is FQNNGV in the germline V gene. V was shortened by 10 bases and J by 5 bases, with 18 bases between the two germline ends. CDR3 bases: TGTGCCATCTGGGGGTCAGGGGATTATCAGCCCCAGCATTTT. Translated, it gives CAIWGSGDYQPQHF.

The chain recombines TRBV7-8 with TRBJ1-3, with 10 bases matching TRBD1. Germline CDR1 and CDR2: SGHVS and FQNEAQ. The CDR3 has 20 residues. After removal of 2 bases from V and 1 base from J, the junction contained 14 bases not matched to a gene. CDR3 residues: CASSLSPGTGAQVSGNTIYF. The CDR3, as DNA: TGTGCCAGCAGCTTATCGCCCGGGACAGGGGCGCAAGTTTCTGGAAACACCATATATTTT.

The chain is built from TRBV9 and TRBJ1-4; maybe TRBD1 (5 bases). V was trimmed by 3 bases and J by 8 bases, leaving 17 bases between them. This CDR3 has 15 amino acids. Germline-derived CDR1 and CDR2 are SGDLS and YYNGEE. CDR3 protein: CASSAGGASREKLFF. As DNA, the CDR3 is TGTGCCAGCAGCGCCGGAGGGGCGAGTCGAGAAAAACTGTTTTTT.

The rearrangement joins TRBV9 to TRBJ1-3, with unresolved D. This CDR3 spans 13 amino acids. The ends were cut back, 0 bases at V and 1 base at J, with 2 bases in the middle. Looked up from germline, CDR1 is SGDLS and CDR2 is YYNGEE. CDR3 DNA sequence: TGTGCCAGCAGCGTAGCTTCTGGAAACACCATATATTTT. Protein sequence: CASSVASGNTIYF.

The chain uses TRBV6-6 and TRBJ2-7; tentatively, D is TRBD1 (6 bases). The V end lost 2 bases, the J end lost 0 bases, and 8 bases lay between the germline ends. The CDR3 is 14 residues long. The germline V gene has CDR1 MNHNY and CDR2 SVGAGI (reference sequence). The CDR3 nucleotides are TGTGCCAGCAGTTACCAGGACAGCTCCTACGAGCAGTACTTC. Its translation is CASSYQDSSYEQYF.

This chain links TRBV6-6 with TRBJ1-2; 8 bases match TRBD1. J was trimmed by 10 bases and V by 8 bases; bases with no gene match: 15. Germline CDR1 is MNHNY and CDR2 is SVGAGI (reference sequence). This CDR3 is built from 14 residues. CDR3 bases: TGTGCCAGCGGCAAGGGGAGCCAGGGGGCTATCTACACCTTC. It yields the protein CASGKGSQGAIYTF.

The genes are TRBV5-1 and TRBJ2-1; 7 nucleotides line up with TRBD2. The CDR3 is made up of 15 amino acids. Trimming took 0 bases from V and 3 from J; bases not matched to a gene: 3. The V gene's germline CDR1 is SGHRS and CDR2 YFSETQ. The CDR3 region is CASSLEGGSYNEQFF. Here the CDR3 DNA reads TGCGCCAGCAGCTTGGAGGGCGGGAGCTACAATGAGCAGTTCTTC. Together with reference TRBV5-1 and TRBJ2-1, the CDR3 gives the full variable domain: KAGVTQTPRYLIKTRGQQVTLSCSPISGHRSVSWYQQTPGQGLQFLFEYFSETQRNKGNFPGRFSGRQFSNSRSEMNVSTLELGDSALYLCASSLEGGSYNEQFFGPGTRLTVL.

The chain couples TRBV6-5 to TRBJ1-5; 8 bases line up with TRBD1. V lost 6 bases, J lost 6 bases, and 10 bases stayed unmatched. Germline CDR1 is MNHEY and CDR2 is SVGAGI. The CDR3 length is 15 residues. The chain's CDR3 is CASSPLQGAGQPQHF. The CDR3 DNA sequence: TGTGCCAGCAGCCCCTTGCAGGGGGCGGGTCAGCCCCAGCATTTT.

V is TRBV6-5 and J is TRBJ1-5; 11 nucleotides align to TRBD1. The V gene end was trimmed by 6 bases and the J gene end by 0 bases; junction bases not matched to a gene: 1. There are 15 residues in the CDR3. The V gene's germline CDR1 is MNHEY and CDR2 SVGAGI. The CDR3 bases are TGTGCCAGCAGAGGACAGGGGGCTAGCAATCAGCCCCAGCATTTT. Protein: CASRGQGASNQPQHF.

This chain joins TRBV2 and TRBJ2-7, with 9 bases identical to TRBD1. This CDR3 comprises 15 residues. Germline values: CDR1 SNHLY, CDR2 FYNNEI. V dropped 4 bases and J dropped 4; count of bases not matched to a gene: 8. In DNA form, the CDR3 reads TGTGCCAGCAGTGGACGAGGGACAGGGAATTACGAGCAGTACTTC. Translation: CASSGRGTGNYEQYF. The full variable domain, its missing parts supplied by reference TRBV2 and TRBJ2-7, is EPEVTQTPSHQVTQMGQEVILRCVPISNHLYFYWYRQILGQKVEFLVSFYNNEISEKSEIFDDQFSVERPDGSNFTLKIRSTKLEDSAMYFCASSGRGTGNYEQYFGPGTRLTVT.

This chain connects TRBV5-1 to TRBJ1-2; possible D gene TRBD1, 5 bases. The CDR3 spans 15 residues. The V end lost 0 bases, the J end lost 7 bases, and 16 bases lay between the germline ends. CDR1 is SGHRS and CDR2 is YFSETQ in the germline V gene. The CDR3 bases are TGCGCCAGCAGCTTGGACATCGGGGGTCCGGCTGGCTACACCTTC. Its protein product is CASSLDIGGPAGYTF.